These T cell receptor beta chains were read from a single sample in a study of blood T cell repertoires in COVID-19. The repertoire was sequenced with immunoSEQ multiplex PCR; TCRdb's copy has only in-frame clones and lacks some. This table holds roughly 100,000 clones, over 65% found once. The sequenced material came from peripheral blood. Source of these receptors: a man of 80 years or more with COVID-19, enrolled during active disease. Both conserved end residues are part of each CDR3.

v_gene | CDR3aa
TRBV27 | CASSRTGLNQPQHF
TRBV5-1 | CASSLGGTVDYGYTF
TRBV19 | CASSVGTRDGYTF
TRBV15 | CATGQGPYEQYF
TRBV30 | CAWSGPSGSFNEQFF
TRBV25-1 | CASRRTGQETQYF
TRBV3-1/TRBV3-2 | CASSQAASGSYYEQYF
TRBV9 | CASSVSSWAGEQYF
TRBV6-5 | CASSPGGTNEAFF
TRBV3-1/TRBV3-2 | CASSRAQDYSYEQYF
TRBV2 | CASSERGTSSSYNEQFF
TRBV9 | CASSVGQGNYNEQFF